These T cell receptor beta chains were read from a single sample in a study of cytomegalovirus exposure and HLA in healthy donors. Generated by immunoSEQ multiplex PCR, the TCRdb table keeps only in-frame clones and is missing some. The sample records roughly 190,000 clones, around 85% being singletons. The sequencing input was PBMCs. The receptor source for this set is a man in his fifties in good health and CMV-seronegative. The CDR3 runs from the conserved cysteine through the conserved F or W. The D gene is left open where the match is weak. Clone size is stated in some rows and not others, as once, few, many or a class when expanded.

V,size,D,J,CDR3,DNA
TRBV5-1,-,-,TRBJ1-1,CASSRSVPGASYTEAFF,TGCGCCAGCAGCCGTTCCGTGCCAGGGGCATCGTACACTGAAGCTTTCTTT
TRBV5-1,few,TRBD1,TRBJ1-1,CASSSGQPNTEAFF,TGCGCCAGCAGCTCGGGACAGCCTAACACTGAAGCTTTCTTT
TRBV19,-,TRBD1,TRBJ1-5,CATRRQGKGQPQHF,TGTGCCACAAGACGACAGGGGAAGGGTCAGCCCCAGCATTTT
TRBV19,few,TRBD1,TRBJ2-3,CASSIGPGTGAESADTQYF,TGTGCCAGTAGTATAGGACCCGGGACAGGGGCCGAAAGTGCAGATACGCAGTATTTT
TRBV18,-,-,TRBJ2-7,CASSPGLTVEQYF,TGTGCCAGCTCACCGGGGCTGACGGTCGAGCAGTACTTC
TRBV15,-,-,TRBJ1-1,CATSPTRDIKNTEAFF,TGTGCCACCAGTCCAACCAGGGACATCAAGAACACTGAAGCTTTCTTT
TRBV29-1,-,-,TRBJ2-1,CSGSYNEQFF,TGCAGCGGGAGCTACAATGAGCAGTTCTTC
TRBV2,once,TRBD1,TRBJ1-3,CASSERDGTAGNTIYF,TGTGCCAGCAGTGAAAGGGATGGGACAGCTGGAAACACCATATATTTT
TRBV6-1,-,TRBD2,TRBJ2-1,CASSEALLAGGSNEQFF,TGTGCCAGCAGTGAAGCTCTACTAGCGGGGGGGAGCAATGAGCAGTTCTTC
TRBV7-2,-,-,TRBJ1-2,CASSFLQGANYGYTF,TGTGCCAGCAGCTTTCTACAGGGAGCTAACTATGGCTACACCTTC
TRBV19,once,-,TRBJ1-3,CASLPGSGNTIYF,TGTGCCAGTCTCCCGGGCTCTGGAAACACCATATATTTT
TRBV9,few,-,TRBJ2-2,CASSSRDLALSGTGELFF,TGTGCCAGCAGCTCACGAGACTTAGCCCTTAGTGGCACCGGGGAGCTGTTTTTT
TRBV10-3,-,TRBD1,TRBJ1-2,CAIRGGQGTAYGYTF,TGTGCCATCAGAGGGGGACAGGGGACAGCCTATGGCTACACCTTC
TRBV27,-,TRBD2,TRBJ2-1,CASSSGAGGPHEQFF,TGTGCCAGCAGTTCAGGGGCGGGGGGGCCACATGAGCAGTTCTTC
TRBV11-2,few,-,TRBJ2-3,CASRRFVADTQYF,TGTGCCAGCAGACGGTTTGTGGCAGATACGCAGTATTTT
TRBV5-4,-,TRBD1,TRBJ2-3,CASSRQGSGTDTQYF,TGTGCCAGCAGCCGACAGGGGTCGGGCACAGATACGCAGTATTTT
TRBV9,-,TRBD1,TRBJ2-5,CASSVGDREGQETQYF,TGTGCCAGCAGCGTAGGGGACAGGGAGGGTCAAGAGACCCAGTACTTC
TRBV11-2,-,-,TRBJ2-7,CASSFDRYYEQYF,TGTGCCAGCAGCTTTGACAGGTATTACGAGCAGTACTTC